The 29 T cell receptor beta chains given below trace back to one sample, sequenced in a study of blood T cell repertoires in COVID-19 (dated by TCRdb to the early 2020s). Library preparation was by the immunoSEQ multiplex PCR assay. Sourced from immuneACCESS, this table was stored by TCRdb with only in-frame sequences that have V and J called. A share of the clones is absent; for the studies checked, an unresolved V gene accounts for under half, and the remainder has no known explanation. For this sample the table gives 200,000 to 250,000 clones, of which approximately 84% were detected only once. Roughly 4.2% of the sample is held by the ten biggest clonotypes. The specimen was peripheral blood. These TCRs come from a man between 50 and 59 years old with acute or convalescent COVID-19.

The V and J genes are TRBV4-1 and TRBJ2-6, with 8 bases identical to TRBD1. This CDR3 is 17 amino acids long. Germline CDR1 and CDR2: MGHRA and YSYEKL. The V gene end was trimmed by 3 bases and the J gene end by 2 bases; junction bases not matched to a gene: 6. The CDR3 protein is CASSHAQGGAGANVLTF. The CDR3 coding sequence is TGCGCCAGCAGCCATGCACAGGGGGGAGCTGGGGCCAACGTCCTGACTTTC.

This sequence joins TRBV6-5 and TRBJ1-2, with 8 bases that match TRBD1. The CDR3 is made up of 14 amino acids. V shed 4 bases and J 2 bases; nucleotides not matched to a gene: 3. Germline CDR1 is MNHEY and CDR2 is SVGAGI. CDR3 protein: CASSFRGQNYGYTF. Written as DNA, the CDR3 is TGTGCCAGCAGTTTCAGGGGGCAGAACTATGGCTACACCTTC.

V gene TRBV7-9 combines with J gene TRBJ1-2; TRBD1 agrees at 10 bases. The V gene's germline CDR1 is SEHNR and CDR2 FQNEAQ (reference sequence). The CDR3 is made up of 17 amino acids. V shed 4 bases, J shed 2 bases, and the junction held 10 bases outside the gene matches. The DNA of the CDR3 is TGTGCCAGCAGCTCGGGAGCGACAGGGGGCGCCAACTATGGCTACACCTTC. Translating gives CASSSGATGGANYGYTF.

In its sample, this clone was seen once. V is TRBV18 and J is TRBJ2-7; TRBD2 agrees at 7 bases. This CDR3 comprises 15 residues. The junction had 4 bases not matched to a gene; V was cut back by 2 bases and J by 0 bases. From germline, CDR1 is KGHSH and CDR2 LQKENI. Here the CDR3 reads CASSPSGTFSYEQYF. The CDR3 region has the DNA TGTGCCAGCTCACCAAGCGGGACGTTCTCCTACGAGCAGTACTTC.

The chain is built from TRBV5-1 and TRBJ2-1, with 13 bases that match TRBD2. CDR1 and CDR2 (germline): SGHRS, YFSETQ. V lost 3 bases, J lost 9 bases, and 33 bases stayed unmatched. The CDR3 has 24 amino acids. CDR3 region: CASSYGHRIPGLRTSGGPQSEQFF. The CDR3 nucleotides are TGCGCCAGCAGCTACGGGCACCGAATTCCGGGTTTACGGACTAGCGGGGGACCGCAGAGTGAGCAGTTCTTC.

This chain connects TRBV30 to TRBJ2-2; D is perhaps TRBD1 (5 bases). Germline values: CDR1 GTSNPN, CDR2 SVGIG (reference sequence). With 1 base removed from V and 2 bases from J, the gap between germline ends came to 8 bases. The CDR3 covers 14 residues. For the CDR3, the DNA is TGTGCCTGGAGTGGACAGCTTAACACCGGGGAGCTGTTTTTT. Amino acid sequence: CAWSGQLNTGELFF.

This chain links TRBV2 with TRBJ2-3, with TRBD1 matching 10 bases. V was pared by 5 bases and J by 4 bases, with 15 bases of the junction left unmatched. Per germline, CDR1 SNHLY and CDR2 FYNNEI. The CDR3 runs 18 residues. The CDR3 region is CASSPRQGAWSDADTQYF. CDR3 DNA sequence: TGTGCCAGCAGTCCCCGACAGGGGGCTTGGAGTGATGCAGATACGCAGTATTTT.

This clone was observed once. The DNA of the CDR3 is TGTGCCACCAGCAACAACAGGGGGCTCTCTGGAAACACCATATATTTT. This translates into CATSNNRGLSGNTIYF. The rearrangement joins TRBV15 to TRBJ1-3; 9 bases are shared with TRBD1. After removal of 4 bases from V and 0 bases from J, the junction contained 4 bases not matched to a gene. In germline, CDR1 is LNHNV, CDR2 YYDKDF (reference sequence). This CDR3 comprises 16 residues.

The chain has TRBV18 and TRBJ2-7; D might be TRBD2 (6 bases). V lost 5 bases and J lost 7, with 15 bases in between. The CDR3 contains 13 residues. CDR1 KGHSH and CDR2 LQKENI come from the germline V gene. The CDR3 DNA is TGTGCCAGCTCAGAGCAGGCGGGATTGGAGCAGTACTTC. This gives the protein CASSEQAGLEQYF. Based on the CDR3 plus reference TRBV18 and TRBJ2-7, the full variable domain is NAGVMQNPRHLVRRRGQEARLRCSPMKGHSHVYWYRQLPEEGLKFMVYLQKENIIDESGMPKERFSAEFPKEGPSILRIQQVVRGDSAAYFCASSEQAGLEQYFGPGTRLTVT.

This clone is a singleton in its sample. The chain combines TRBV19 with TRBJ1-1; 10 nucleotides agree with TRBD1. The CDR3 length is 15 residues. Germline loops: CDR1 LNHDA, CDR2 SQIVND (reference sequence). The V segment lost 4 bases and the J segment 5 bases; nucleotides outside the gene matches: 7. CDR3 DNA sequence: TGTGCCAGTAGTACCCCGGGACAGGGGCTTACTGAAGCTTTCTTT. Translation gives CASSTPGQGLTEAFF.

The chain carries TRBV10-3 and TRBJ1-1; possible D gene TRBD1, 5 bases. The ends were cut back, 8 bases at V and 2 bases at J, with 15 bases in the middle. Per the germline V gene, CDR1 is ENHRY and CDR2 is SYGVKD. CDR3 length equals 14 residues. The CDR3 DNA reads TGTGCCATCGGCCAGGGTACCCACAACACTGAAGCTTTCTTT. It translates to CAIGQGTHNTEAFF.

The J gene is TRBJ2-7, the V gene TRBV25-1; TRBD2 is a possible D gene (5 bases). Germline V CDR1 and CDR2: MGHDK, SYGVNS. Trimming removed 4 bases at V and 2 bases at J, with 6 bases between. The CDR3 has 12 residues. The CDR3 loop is CASSAGTYEQYF. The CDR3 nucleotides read TGTGCCAGCAGTGCCGGGACCTACGAGCAGTACTTC.

CDR3 in amino acids: CASSAGGTVTNQPQHF. CDR3 DNA: TGTGCCAGCAGCGCCGGTGGGACAGTCACCAATCAGCCCCAGCATTTT. V and J are TRBV9 and TRBJ1-5, with 7 bases that match TRBD1. The CDR3 runs to 16 residues. Trimming cost V 3 bases and J 3 bases; bases outside gene matches: 9. Per the germline V gene, CDR1 is SGDLS and CDR2 is YYNGEE.

The chain's CDR3 is CASSDSGSQYF. In DNA form, the CDR3 reads TGCGCCAGCAGTGATAGCGGGTCACAGTACTTC. The J gene is TRBJ2-7, the V gene TRBV5-1, with 7 nucleotides matching TRBD2. CDR3 length: 11 residues. Per germline, CDR1 SGHRS and CDR2 YFSETQ. Trimming cost V 5 bases and J 10 bases; bases outside gene matches: 6. The full variable domain, with the rest looked up from reference TRBV5-1 and TRBJ2-7, is KAGVTQTPRYLIKTRGQQVTLSCSPISGHRSVSWYQQTPGQGLQFLFEYFSETQRNKGNFPGRFSGRQFSNSRSEMNVSTLELGDSALYLCASSDSGSQYFGPGTRLTVT.

CDR3 sequence reads: CASSVVQGNTEAFF. CDR3 bases: TGTGCCAGCAGCGTAGTACAGGGGAACACTGAAGCTTTCTTT. The rearrangement uses TRBV9 and TRBJ1-1; the D gene is possibly TRBD1 (6 bases). V lost 0 bases and J lost 1, with 7 bases in between. This CDR3 has 14 residues. From germline, CDR1 is SGDLS and CDR2 YYNGEE.

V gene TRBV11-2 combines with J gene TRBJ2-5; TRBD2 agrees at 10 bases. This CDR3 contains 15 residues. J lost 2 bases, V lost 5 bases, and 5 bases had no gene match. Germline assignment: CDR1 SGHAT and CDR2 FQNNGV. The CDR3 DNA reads TGTGCCAGCAGCGGTCCGGGACTAGCGCAAGAGACCCAGTACTTC. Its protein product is CASSGPGLAQETQYF.

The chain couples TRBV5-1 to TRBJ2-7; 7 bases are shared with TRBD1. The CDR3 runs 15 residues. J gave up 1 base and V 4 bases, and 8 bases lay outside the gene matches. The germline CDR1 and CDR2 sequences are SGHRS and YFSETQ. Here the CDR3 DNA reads TGCGCCAGCAGCCCTCGACAGGGAACTTCCTACGAGCAGTACTTC. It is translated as CASSPRQGTSYEQYF.

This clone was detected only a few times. The CDR3 nucleotides are TGTGCCAGCAGCGTAGACGCGCAGGGCAGCCAGCCCCAGCATTTT. Translated, it gives CASSVDAQGSQPQHF. J is TRBJ1-5 and V is TRBV9; possible D gene TRBD1, 5 bases. Germline CDR1 is SGDLS and CDR2 is YYNGEE. Trimming took 0 bases from V and 7 from J, leaving 14 bases between them. The CDR3 length is 15 residues.

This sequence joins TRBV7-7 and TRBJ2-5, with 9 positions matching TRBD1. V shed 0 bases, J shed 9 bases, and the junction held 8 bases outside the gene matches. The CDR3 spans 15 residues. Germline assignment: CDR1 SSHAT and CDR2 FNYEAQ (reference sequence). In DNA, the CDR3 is TGTGCCAGCAGCTTAGCGGGACAGGGCGCCACGGCCCAGTACTTC. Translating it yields CASSLAGQGATAQYF.

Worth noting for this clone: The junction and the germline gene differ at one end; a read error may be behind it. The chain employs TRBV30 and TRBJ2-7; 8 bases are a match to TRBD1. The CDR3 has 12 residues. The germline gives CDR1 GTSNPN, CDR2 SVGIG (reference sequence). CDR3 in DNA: TGTGCCTGGAGTTCCACAGGGGGACAGGATCACTTC. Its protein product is CAWSSTGGQDHF.

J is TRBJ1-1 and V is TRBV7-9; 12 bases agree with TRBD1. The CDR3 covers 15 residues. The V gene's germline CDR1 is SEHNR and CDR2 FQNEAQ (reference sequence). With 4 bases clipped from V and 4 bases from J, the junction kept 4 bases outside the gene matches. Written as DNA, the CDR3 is TGTGCCAGCAGCTCAGGGACAGGGGGCATCACTGAAGCTTTCTTT. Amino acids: CASSSGTGGITEAFF.

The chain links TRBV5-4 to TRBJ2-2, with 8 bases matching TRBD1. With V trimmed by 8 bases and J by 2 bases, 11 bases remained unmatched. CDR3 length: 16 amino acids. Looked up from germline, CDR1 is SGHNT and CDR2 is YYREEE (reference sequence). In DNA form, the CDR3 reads TGTGCCAGTACGGACAGGGTGAAAACTAACACCGGGGAGCTGTTTTTT. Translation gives CASTDRVKTNTGELFF.

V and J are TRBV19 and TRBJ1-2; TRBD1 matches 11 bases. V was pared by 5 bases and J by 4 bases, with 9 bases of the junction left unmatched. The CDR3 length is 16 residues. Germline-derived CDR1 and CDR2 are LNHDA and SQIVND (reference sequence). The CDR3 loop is CASSGWTGGAGYGYTF. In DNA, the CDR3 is TGTGCCAGTAGTGGCTGGACAGGGGGCGCCGGCTATGGCTACACCTTC.

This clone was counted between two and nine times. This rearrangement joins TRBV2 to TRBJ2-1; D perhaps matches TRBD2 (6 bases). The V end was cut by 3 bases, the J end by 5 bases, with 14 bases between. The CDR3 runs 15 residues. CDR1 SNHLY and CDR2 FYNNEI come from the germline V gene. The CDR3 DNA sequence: TGTGCCAGCAGTGAGAAGGGACTCCCTGACAATGAGCAGTTCTTC. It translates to CASSEKGLPDNEQFF.

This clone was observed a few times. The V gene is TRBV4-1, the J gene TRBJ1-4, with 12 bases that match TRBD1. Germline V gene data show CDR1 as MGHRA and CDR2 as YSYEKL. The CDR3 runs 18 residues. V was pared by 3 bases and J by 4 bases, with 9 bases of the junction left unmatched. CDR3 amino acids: CASSQSGTGGRGNEKLFF. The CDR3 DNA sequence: TGCGCCAGCAGCCAGTCCGGGACAGGGGGCAGGGGTAATGAAAAACTGTTTTTT.

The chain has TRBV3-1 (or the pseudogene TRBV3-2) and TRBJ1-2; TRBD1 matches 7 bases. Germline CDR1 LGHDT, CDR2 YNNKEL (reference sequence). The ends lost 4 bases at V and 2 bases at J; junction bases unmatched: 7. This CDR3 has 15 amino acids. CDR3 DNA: TGTGCCAGCAGCCTCAAAGGAGGGGGCAACTATGGCTACACCTTC. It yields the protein CASSLKGGGNYGYTF.

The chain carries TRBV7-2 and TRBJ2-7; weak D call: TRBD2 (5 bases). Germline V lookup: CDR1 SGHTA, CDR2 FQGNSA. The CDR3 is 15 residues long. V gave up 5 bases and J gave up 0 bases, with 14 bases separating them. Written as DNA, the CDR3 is TGTGCCAGCAGCACAAGACCGGGATACTCCTACGAGCAGTACTTC. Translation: CASSTRPGYSYEQYF. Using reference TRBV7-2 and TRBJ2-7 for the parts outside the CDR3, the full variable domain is GAGVSQSPSNKVTEKGKDVELRCDPISGHTALYWYRQSLGQGLEFLIYFQGNSAPDKSGLPSDRFSAERTGGSVSTLTIQRTQQEDSAVYLCASSTRPGYSYEQYFGPGTRLTVT.

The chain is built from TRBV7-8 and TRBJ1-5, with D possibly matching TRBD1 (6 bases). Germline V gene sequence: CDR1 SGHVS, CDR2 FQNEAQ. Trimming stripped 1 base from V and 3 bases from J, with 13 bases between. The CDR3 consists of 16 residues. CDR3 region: CASSLGKGHPNQPQHF. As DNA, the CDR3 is TGTGCCAGCAGCTTAGGGAAGGGACACCCCAATCAGCCCCAGCATTTT.

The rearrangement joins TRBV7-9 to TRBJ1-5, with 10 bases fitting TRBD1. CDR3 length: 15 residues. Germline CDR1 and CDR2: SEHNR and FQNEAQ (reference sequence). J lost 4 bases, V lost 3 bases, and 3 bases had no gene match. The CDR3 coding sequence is TGTGCCAGCAGCTTCGGGACAGGGGTAAATCAGCCCCAGCATTTT. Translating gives CASSFGTGVNQPQHF.